The present entry profiles one TCR beta chain with its context. Its antigen is currently unknown. CDR3 length: 15 residues. With 4 bases clipped from V and 4 bases from J, the junction kept 1 base outside the gene matches. The germline gives CDR1 MNHNS, CDR2 SASEGT. Researchers ran the PCR with 60 Vbeta and 13 Jbeta primers. Generated by immunoSEQ multiplex PCR, the TCRdb table keeps only in-frame clones and is missing some. The data show some 210,000 clones, roughly 81% seen once. This entry belongs to a study of cytomegalovirus exposure and HLA in healthy donors. Whole-study findings and limits: Per a prior analysis, the majority of TCR beta V segments were productive roughly 87% or roughly 30% of the time.

The sequence came from a woman in her twenties or thirties in good health and CMV-seropositive. Material for sequencing was PBMCs. This chain links TRBV6-1 with TRBJ2-2; TRBD2 matches 12 bases. CDR3 DNA: TGTGCCAGCAGTGGGGGACTAGCGGGCACCGGGGAGCTGTTTTTT. It is translated as CASSGGLAGTGELFF.